Shown below are 28 T cell receptor beta chains from a single sample sequenced in a study of shared clonotypes between healthy human individuals. Assay used: immunoSEQ multiplex PCR; TCRdb lists only in-frame clones, some missing. The table lists 75,000 to 100,000 clones, roughly 45% of them singletons. Sequencing input: PBMCs. The receptors were sampled from a middle-aged woman in good health. Some clones in this sample may be carry-over from other donors' samples.

The chain recombines TRBV6-6 with TRBJ1-2, with D possibly being TRBD1 (5 bases). This CDR3 has 15 residues. Germline assignment: CDR1 MNHNY and CDR2 SVGAGI (reference sequence). V lost 6 bases and J lost 3, with 17 bases in between. This CDR3 reads CASREPGPPDYGYTF. The CDR3 DNA is TGTGCCAGCAGGGAACCAGGGCCGCCGGACTATGGCTACACCTTC.

This clone was seen more than once but under ten times. This chain links TRBV29-1 with TRBJ2-7; no clear D. The CDR3 is 13 amino acids. Between the trimmed V and J ends, which lost 2 bases and 1 base, there was a span of 9 bases. Germline values: CDR1 SQVTM, CDR2 ANQGSEA. The CDR3 nucleotides read TGCAGCGTTGAAATGCCGGGTTCCTACGAGCAGTACTTC. Protein product: CSVEMPGSYEQYF.

This clone was counted ten times or more. The chain couples TRBV6-8 to TRBJ2-1; 8 positions match TRBD2. The trim removed 2 bases at V and 6 bases at J, leaving 6 bases unmatched. The CDR3 runs to 15 residues. Germline V gene data show CDR1 as MNHGY and CDR2 as SAAAGT. CDR3 DNA sequence: TGTGCCAGCAGTTACAGGCGGGAGGTTCCCAATGAGCAGTTCTTC. It translates to CASSYRREVPNEQFF.

This chain uses TRBV18 with TRBJ2-7, with D hard to call. CDR3 length equals 12 residues. V shed 6 bases and J shed 2 bases, with 8 bases lying between them. The germline CDR1 and CDR2 sequences are KGHSH and LQKENI. The CDR3 DNA sequence: TGTGCCAGCTCGCCGCTTGCCTACGAGCAGTACTTC. This translates into CASSPLAYEQYF.

The V gene is TRBV15, the J gene TRBJ2-7; D possibly matches TRBD1 or TRBD2 (5 bases each). The V end lost 0 bases, the J end lost 5 bases, and 8 bases lay between the germline ends. The germline V gene has CDR1 LNHNV and CDR2 YYDKDF (reference sequence). This CDR3 is built from 13 residues. The CDR3 region has the DNA TGTGCCACCAGCAGAGATCTGGGGGACGAGCAGTACTTC. Protein sequence: CATSRDLGDEQYF. The full variable domain, with the rest looked up from reference TRBV15 and TRBJ2-7, is DAMVIQNPRYQVTQFGKPVTLSCSQTLNHNVMYWYQQKSSQAPKLLFHYYDKDFNNEADTPDNFQSRRPNTSFCFLDIRSPGLGDTAMYLCATSRDLGDEQYFGPGTRLTVT.

This clone was seen many times. This CDR3 fails to terminate in the conserved phenylalanine or tryptophan, so it likely reflects a read error. The DNA is omitted, as the CDR3 cannot be located on it reliably, and the CDR3 follows TCRdb's listing. This rearrangement joins TRBV5-6 to TRBJ2-7; TRBD1 was called by the table and not checked on the DNA. The CDR3 length equals 8 residues, ends included. Germline CDR1 SGHDT, CDR2 YYEEEE. CDR3 amino acids: CASSSRWA.

V gene TRBV29-1 combines with J gene TRBJ2-1; TRBD2 agrees at 14 bases. Unmatched junction bases numbered 2, after V lost 7 bases and J lost 0 bases. The germline V gene has CDR1 SQVTM and CDR2 ANQGSEA. The length of the CDR3 is 15 residues. CDR3 coding DNA: TGCAGCGACGGGACTAGCGGGAGCTCCTACAATGAGCAGTTCTTC. Amino acid sequence: CSDGTSGSSYNEQFF.

The count of this clone is one. The chain carries TRBV7-9 and TRBJ1-2; D perhaps matches TRBD1 (6 bases). Trimming shortened V by 6 bases and J by 3 bases, and 11 bases separated the two germline ends. From germline, CDR1 is SEHNR and CDR2 FQNEAQ (reference sequence). The CDR3 extends over 13 amino acids. DNA of the CDR3: TGTGCCAGCAGGCCCACAGGGTACTATGGCTACACCTTC. Its protein product is CASRPTGYYGYTF.

The chain recombines TRBV27 with TRBJ2-7; 8 bases align to TRBD1. The V gene end was trimmed by 2 bases and the J gene end by 4 bases; junction bases not matched to a gene: 7. This CDR3 contains 15 residues. Germline CDR1 MNHEY, CDR2 SMNVEV (reference sequence). The CDR3: CASSLPGQGIYEQYF. For the CDR3, the DNA is TGTGCCAGCAGTTTACCCGGACAGGGTATTTACGAGCAGTACTTC.

This clone turned up a few times. The gene calls are TRBV5-1 and TRBJ2-5; the match to TRBD1 covers 7 bases. V shed 6 bases and J 5 bases; nucleotides not matched to a gene: 7. The CDR3 runs 13 residues. The germline V gene has CDR1 SGHRS and CDR2 YFSETQ. CDR3 nucleotides: TGCGCCAGCAAACGACAGGGTCGGGAGACCCAGTACTTC. Its protein product is CASKRQGRETQYF.

Only one count was recorded for this clone. A much larger clone lies one base from this, so it may be a read error. The V gene is TRBV29-1, the J gene TRBJ2-7; D gene ambiguous. The CDR3 runs 11 residues. Germline CDR1 SQVTM, CDR2 ANQGSEA. DNA for the CDR3: TGCAGCGTTGCTCTCACCTACGAGCGGTACTTC. The encoded protein is CSVALTYERYF.

This chain links TRBV4-3 with TRBJ2-1; no clear D. V lost 0 bases and J 7 bases, leaving 7 bases between the germline ends. Looked up from germline, CDR1 is LGHNA and CDR2 is YSLEER. The CDR3 is made up of 13 amino acids. This chain's CDR3 is CASSQDPANEQFF. CDR3 nucleotides: TGCGCCAGCAGCCAAGACCCGGCGAATGAGCAGTTCTTC.

The rearrangement uses TRBV19 and TRBJ2-4; TRBD2 agrees at 14 bases. Germline V lookup: CDR1 LNHDA, CDR2 SQIVND (reference sequence). Unmatched junction bases numbered 8, after V lost 7 bases and J lost 0 bases. The CDR3 consists of 18 residues. The CDR3 spells CASTRLAGGQIAKNIQYF. Here the CDR3 DNA reads TGTGCCAGTACAAGACTAGCGGGAGGGCAGATAGCCAAAAACATTCAGTACTTC.

V is TRBV5-6 and J is TRBJ1-2, with 9 bases identical to TRBD1. The CDR3 is 14 amino acids. The V and J ends lost 0 bases and 4 bases, in that order; junction bases with no gene match: 1. Germline-derived CDR1 and CDR2 are SGHDT and YYEEEE. CDR3 nucleotide sequence: TGTGCCAGCAGCTTGGAGGACAGGGGCTATGGCTACACCTTC. It translates to CASSLEDRGYGYTF.

The V and J genes are TRBV29-1 and TRBJ1-2; 9 nucleotides line up with TRBD1. J was trimmed by 2 bases and V by 6 bases; bases with no gene match: 1. This CDR3 is built from 12 residues. Germline V gives CDR1 SQVTM, CDR2 ANQGSEA. CDR3 nucleotides: TGCAGCGTGGGGACAGGGAACTATGGCTACACCTTC. It translates to CSVGTGNYGYTF.

This clone was seen repeatedly, ten times or more. The genes are TRBV28 and TRBJ2-7, with 10 bases aligning to TRBD1. V trimming: 7 bases; J trimming: 7 bases; junction bases outside the gene matches: 10. Germline loops: CDR1 MDHEN, CDR2 SYDVKM. The CDR3 has 14 amino acids. As DNA, the CDR3 is TGTGCCAGCACCTACGGGACAGGGGTGCGGGAGCAGTACTTC. Its protein is CASTYGTGVREQYF.

As to this clone: Sequence at one end of the junction differs from germline and may be a read error. Other DNA sequences in the sample encode the same CDR3. The chain uses TRBV7-2 and TRBJ2-7, with 11 nucleotides matching TRBD2. Germline V lookup: CDR1 SGHTA, CDR2 FQGNSA. This CDR3 has 14 amino acids. The CDR3 reads CASSLAGGPYEQYF. CDR3 nucleotides: TGTGCCAGCAGCCTAGCGGGAGGCCCCTACGAGCAGTACTTC.

This clone was seen repeatedly, ten times or more. The chain combines TRBV27 with TRBJ1-1, with 7 bases fitting TRBD1. CDR1 is MNHEY and CDR2 is SMNVEV in the germline V gene (reference sequence). The CDR3 has 15 residues. V shed 2 bases, J shed 5 bases, and the junction held 8 bases outside the gene matches. The CDR3 is CASSLAGTDWTEAFF. CDR3 coding DNA: TGTGCCAGCAGTTTAGCCGGGACAGACTGGACTGAAGCTTTCTTT.

Concerning this clone itself: A single base is all that separates this from a far larger clone, so a read error is likely. This chain links TRBV4-3 with TRBJ2-7, with D perhaps matching TRBD2 (5 bases). This CDR3 comprises 13 residues. V dropped 2 bases and J dropped 3 bases, with 8 bases sitting between them. Germline values: CDR1 LGHNA, CDR2 YSLEER. Here the CDR3 reads CASSQRGYYEQYF. The CDR3, as DNA: TGCGCCAGCAGCCAAAGAGGGTACTACGAGCAGTACTTC.

This clone showed up just a few times. One junction end disagrees with the germline gene, perhaps due to a read error. The rearrangement uses TRBV7-7 and TRBJ2-2; TRBD2 aligns across 8 bases. The germline gives CDR1 SSHAT, CDR2 FNYEAQ (reference sequence). The CDR3 has 15 amino acids. The CDR3 region is CASSLSGSGTGELFF. The CDR3 DNA sequence: TGTGCTAGCAGCTTGAGCGGGAGCGGGACCGGGGAGCTGTTTTTT.

For this clone: One junction end disagrees with the germline gene, perhaps due to a read error. The same CDR3 also results from other DNA sequences found in this sample. This rearrangement joins TRBV30 to TRBJ1-2; D call uncertain. This CDR3 comprises 11 residues. The germline CDR1 and CDR2 sequences are GTSNPN and SVGIG (reference sequence). The CDR3 reads CAWSWLHGYTF. In DNA, the CDR3 is TGCGCCTGGAGTTGGCTCCATGGCTACACCTTC.

This clone has only a few counts. V and J are TRBV27 and TRBJ2-7; no clear D gene. With 7 bases removed from V and 6 bases from J, the gap between germline ends came to 22 bases. CDR1 is MNHEY and CDR2 is SMNVEV in the germline V gene (reference sequence). The CDR3 is 15 residues long. The DNA for the CDR3 is TGTGCCAGCATCCGATACCTTGGGTTCCACGGCGAGCAGTACTTC. As protein: CASIRYLGFHGEQYF.

This chain links TRBV27 with TRBJ1-1; D unresolved. This CDR3 contains 12 residues. Germline-derived CDR1 and CDR2 are MNHEY and SMNVEV (reference sequence). The V and J ends lost 6 bases and 7 bases respectively, with 12 bases between them. CDR3 DNA sequence: TGTGCCAGCAGCGGTCTAGCCGGTGAAGCTTTCTTT. Protein sequence: CASSGLAGEAFF.

About this clone itself: The junction departs from the called germline gene at one end, perhaps through a read error. The chain links TRBV18 to TRBJ2-7; 9 nucleotides line up with TRBD1. Germline loops: CDR1 KGHSH, CDR2 LQKENI. The length of the CDR3 is 15 residues. The CDR3 DNA follows: TGTGCCAGCTCAGGGGGACAGGGAAGCTCCTACGGGCAGTACTTC. It encodes CASSGGQGSSYGQYF. The complete variable domain, with remaining parts taken from reference TRBV18 and TRBJ2-7, reads NAGVMQNPRHLVRRRGQEARLRCSPMKGHSHVYWYRQLPEEGLKFMVYLQKENIIDESGMPKERFSAEFPKEGPSILRIQQVVRGDSAAYFCASSGGQGSSYGQYFGPGTRLTVT.

For this clone: One base away lies a much larger clone, so this may be a sequencing read error. This sample also contains other DNA sequences that code for the same CDR3. The V call is TRBV5-4, the J call TRBJ2-3, with D perhaps TRBD1 or TRBD2 (5 bases each). V was shortened by 5 bases and J by 4 bases, with 14 bases between the two germline ends. Per the germline V gene, CDR1 is SGHNT and CDR2 is YYREEE (reference sequence). CDR3 length equals 14 residues. The CDR3 nucleotides are TGTGCCAGCAGTTCGGGCCGAGGGGCAGATACGCAGTATTTT. Protein: CASSSGRGADTQYF.

This clone was seen ten or more times. J is TRBJ2-7 and V is TRBV6-1, with a possible D match to TRBD2 (5 bases). CDR1 is MNHNS, CDR2 SASEGT, per germline. This CDR3 is 13 amino acids long. Trimming stripped 10 bases from V and 7 bases from J, with 20 bases between. In nucleotides, the CDR3 is TGTGCCATCTCGAGGGCTCCTTTAAGGGAGCAGTACTTC. As protein: CAISRAPLREQYF.

This clone was observed a few times. The genes are TRBV2 and TRBJ2-1; 9 bases align to TRBD1. V trimming: 8 bases; J trimming: 13 bases; junction bases outside the gene matches: 9. The CDR3 has 12 amino acids. CDR1 and CDR2 from the germline V gene are SNHLY and FYNNEI. The CDR3 region is CASCTGGRFQFF. DNA of the CDR3: TGTGCCAGCTGTACAGGGGGCCGGTTTCAGTTCTTC.

Notes on this clone: This likely stems from a read error, as it lies one base from a far larger clone. This chain uses TRBV5-6 with TRBJ1-2; tentatively, D is TRBD1 (5 bases). CDR3 length: 13 residues. Germline V lookup: CDR1 SGHDT, CDR2 YYEEEE. CDR3 amino acids: CTSSPRQIYGYTF. As DNA, the CDR3 is TGTACCAGCAGCCCGCGACAGATCTATGGCTACACCTTC.